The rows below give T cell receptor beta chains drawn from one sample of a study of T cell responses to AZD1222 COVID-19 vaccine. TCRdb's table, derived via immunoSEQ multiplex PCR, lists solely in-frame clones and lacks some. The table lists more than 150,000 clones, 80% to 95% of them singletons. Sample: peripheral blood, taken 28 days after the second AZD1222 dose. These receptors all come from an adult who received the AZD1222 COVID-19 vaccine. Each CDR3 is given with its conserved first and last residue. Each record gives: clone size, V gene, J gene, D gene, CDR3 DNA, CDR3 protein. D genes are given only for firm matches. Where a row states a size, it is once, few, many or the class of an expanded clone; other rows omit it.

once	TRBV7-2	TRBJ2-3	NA	TGTGCCAGCAGCTTAGGCGTCACTAGCTTTCGCACAGATACGCAGTATTTT	CASSLGVTSFRTDTQYF
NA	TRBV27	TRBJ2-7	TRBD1	TGTGCCAGCAGTTTATCGGGGACAGGGGGCCCCCCTCGCCTCTACGAGCAGTACTTC	CASSLSGTGGPPRLYEQYF
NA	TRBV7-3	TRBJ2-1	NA	TGTGCCAGCAGCCAAGGACTATTCAATGAGCAGTTCTTC	CASSQGLFNEQFF
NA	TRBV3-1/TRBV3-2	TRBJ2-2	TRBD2	TGTGCCAGCAGCCTAAGACTAGCGGGGAGTTCCGGGGAGCTGTTTTTT	CASSLRLAGSSGELFF
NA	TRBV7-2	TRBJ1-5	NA	TGTGCCAGCAGCTTAGATGGACGCTACAATCAGCCCCAGCATTTT	CASSLDGRYNQPQHF
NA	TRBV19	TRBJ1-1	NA	TGTGCCAGTAGTATCGGCAGAGGGGCCACTGAAGCTTTCTTT	CASSIGRGATEAFF
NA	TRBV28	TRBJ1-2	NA	TGTGCCAGCAGTCCCGGACGGAGCTATGGCTACACCTTC	CASSPGRSYGYTF
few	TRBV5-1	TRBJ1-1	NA	TGCGCCAGCAGCTTGCTTCCGCTGAACACTGAAGCTTTCTTT	CASSLLPLNTEAFF
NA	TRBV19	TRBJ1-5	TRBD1	TGTGCCAGTAGCGGGCGGGGACAGCCCAATCAGCCCCAGCATTTT	CASSGRGQPNQPQHF
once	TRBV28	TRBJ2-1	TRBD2	TGTGCCAGCAGTTTATGGACTAGCGGGTTGTACAATGAGCAGTTCTTC	CASSLWTSGLYNEQFF
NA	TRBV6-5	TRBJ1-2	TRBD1	TGTGCCAGCAGTTACCCATTGGACAGGGGTGGCTATGGCTACACCTTC	CASSYPLDRGGYGYTF
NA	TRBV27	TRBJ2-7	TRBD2	TGTGCCAGCAGTTTCGGGATGGCTAGCGGGGAGTCCTACGAGCAGTACTTC	CASSFGMASGESYEQYF
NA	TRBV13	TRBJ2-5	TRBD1	TGTGCCAGCAGCTTCCTCGGGACAGGGGCCGAGACCCAGTACTTC	CASSFLGTGAETQYF
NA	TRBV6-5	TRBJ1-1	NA	TGTGCCAGCAGCCTCTCGGAGAACACTGAAGCTTTCTTT	CASSLSENTEAFF
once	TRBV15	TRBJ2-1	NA	TGTGCCACCAGCAGAGCCCGCCTAGGAGGGGGTCCGGACAATGAGCAGTTCTTC	CATSRARLGGGPDNEQFF
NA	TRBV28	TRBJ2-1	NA	TGTGCCAGCAGGCCGACTCAGAGCTCCTACAATGAGCAGTTCTTC	CASRPTQSSYNEQFF
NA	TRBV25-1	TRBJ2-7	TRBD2	TGTGCCAGCAGTGAGTTCGGGGGGGCCGGTTACGAGCAGTACTTC	CASSEFGGAGYEQYF
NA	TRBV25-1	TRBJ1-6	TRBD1	TGTGCCAGCAGACAGGGGAACTATTCACCCCTCCACTTT	CASRQGNYSPLHF
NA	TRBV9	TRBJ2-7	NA	TGTGCCAGCAGCTACTCACGGGAAGGTCCCTACGAGCAGTACTTC	CASSYSREGPYEQYF
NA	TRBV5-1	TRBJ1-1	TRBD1	TGCGCCAGCAGCCCGGGACAGGGGCTGATCTCTGAAGCTTTCTTT	CASSPGQGLISEAFF
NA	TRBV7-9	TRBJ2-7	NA	TGTGCCAGCAGCTTACTCCGGGACGGGAACTACGAGCAGTACTTC	CASSLLRDGNYEQYF
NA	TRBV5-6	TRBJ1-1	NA	TGTGCCAGCAGCTTGGGAGTTGAAGCTTTCTTT	CASSLGVEAFF
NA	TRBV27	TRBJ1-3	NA	TGTGCCAGCAGTGGATCCGGGACTGGAAACACCATATATTTT	CASSGSGTGNTIYF
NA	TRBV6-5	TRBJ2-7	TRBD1	TGTGCCAGCAGTTACTCGACAGGGGCCGACGAGCAGTACTTC	CASSYSTGADEQYF
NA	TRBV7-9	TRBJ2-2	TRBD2	TGTGCCAGCAGACACCCGGGGGGTGAGCTGTTTTTT	CASRHPGGELFF
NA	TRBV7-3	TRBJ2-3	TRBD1	TGTGCCAGCAGCTCCCCCACAGGGGGCCCTAGCACAGATACGCAGTATTTT	CASSSPTGGPSTDTQYF
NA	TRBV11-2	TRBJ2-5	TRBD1	TGTGCCAGCAGCTTAGATGCACAGGGGGCGAAGGAGACCCAGTACTTC	CASSLDAQGAKETQYF
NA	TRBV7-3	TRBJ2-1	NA	TGTGCCAGCAGCCCTGGGGGGGTGCAGGGGGAGCAGTTCTTC	CASSPGGVQGEQFF
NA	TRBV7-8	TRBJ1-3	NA	TGTGCCAGCAGCTTAGAGGTTGCGGGGGCTCGAAACACCATATATTTT	CASSLEVAGARNTIYF
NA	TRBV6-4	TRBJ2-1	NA	TGTGCCAGCAGTGACTCTGGGGAACCCTACAATGAGCAGTTCTTC	CASSDSGEPYNEQFF
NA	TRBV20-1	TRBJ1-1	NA	TGCAGTGCTATGGGGGGGACTGAAGCTTTCTTT	CSAMGGTEAFF
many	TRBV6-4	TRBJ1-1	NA	TGTGCCAGCAGTGACCGGGAGAACACTGAAGCTTTCTTT	CASSDRENTEAFF
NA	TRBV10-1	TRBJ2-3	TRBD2	TGCGCCAGCAGCGGGACTAGCGGGGGCCTGGGGGATACGCAGTATTTT	CASSGTSGGLGDTQYF
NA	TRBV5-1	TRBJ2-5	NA	TGCGCCAGCAGCTTGGCAGCTACAGGAAAACGGGAGACCCAGTACTTC	CASSLAATGKRETQYF
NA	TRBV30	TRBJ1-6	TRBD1	TGTGCCTGGGAGAGGGACAGCTTTGGACTTGCACCCCTCCACTTT	CAWERDSFGLAPLHF
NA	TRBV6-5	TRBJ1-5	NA	TGTGCCAGCAGCTTGATAGGAAGCAATCAGCCCCAGCATTTT	CASSLIGSNQPQHF
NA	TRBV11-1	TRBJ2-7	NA	TGTGCCAGCAGCTTATTCCAACGCCCCTACGAGCAGTACTTC	CASSLFQRPYEQYF
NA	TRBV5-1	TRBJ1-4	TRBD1	TGCGCCAGCAGCTGGACAGGACCTAATGAAAAACTGTTTTTT	CASSWTGPNEKLFF
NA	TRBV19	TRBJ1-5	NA	TGTGCCAGTAGTATAGAGGAGATTAAGCCCCAGCATTTT	CASSIEEIKPQHF
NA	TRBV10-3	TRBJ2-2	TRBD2	TGTGCCATCAGAGGCGGGAGCACCGGGGAGCTGTTTTTT	CAIRGGSTGELFF
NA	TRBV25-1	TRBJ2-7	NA	TGTGCCAGCAGTGATCCCCCAAAGCAGTACTTC	CASSDPPKQYF
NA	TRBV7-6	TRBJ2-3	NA	TGTGCCAGCACCCGGGGGAGTGATCTTCTAGATACGCAGTATTTT	CASTRGSDLLDTQYF
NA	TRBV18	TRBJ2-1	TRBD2	TGTGCCAGCTCACTATTACTAGCGGGAGCTGTGAGGAATGAGCAGTTCTTC	CASSLLLAGAVRNEQFF
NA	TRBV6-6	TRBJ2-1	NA	TGTGCCAGCAGTTATCTCGACAATGAGCAGTTCTTC	CASSYLDNEQFF
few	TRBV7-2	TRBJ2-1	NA	TGTGCCAGCAGCTTAGGGGACCTCGGGAGCCGGGGGGCTAGTGAGCAGTTCTTC	CASSLGDLGSRGASEQFF
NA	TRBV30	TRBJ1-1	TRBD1	TGTGCCTGGAATACAGGGGACACTGAAGCTTTCTTT	CAWNTGDTEAFF
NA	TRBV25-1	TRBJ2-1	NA	TGTGCCAGCCGACATACAGGTTCCTACAATGAGCAGTTCTTC	CASRHTGSYNEQFF
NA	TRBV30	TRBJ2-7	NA	TGTGCCTGGAGACAGACAGGAAGCTCCTACGAGCAGTACTTC	CAWRQTGSSYEQYF
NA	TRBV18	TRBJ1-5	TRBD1	TGTGCCAGCTCAGTTGACAGGGGCAATCAGCCCCAGCATTTT	CASSVDRGNQPQHF
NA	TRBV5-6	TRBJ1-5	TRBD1	TGTGCCAGCATTAAGGGCAGGGGGAAGGTAGGACAGCCCCAGCATTTT	CASIKGRGKVGQPQHF
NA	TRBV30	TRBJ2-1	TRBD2	TGTGCCTGGAGTGTAGGCTCTGGCGGGAGATCGGGTGAGCAGTTCTTC	CAWSVGSGGRSGEQFF
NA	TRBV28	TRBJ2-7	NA	TGTGCCAGCAGTGGTCCGGGCGGAGGCTCCTACGAGCAGTACTTC	CASSGPGGGSYEQYF